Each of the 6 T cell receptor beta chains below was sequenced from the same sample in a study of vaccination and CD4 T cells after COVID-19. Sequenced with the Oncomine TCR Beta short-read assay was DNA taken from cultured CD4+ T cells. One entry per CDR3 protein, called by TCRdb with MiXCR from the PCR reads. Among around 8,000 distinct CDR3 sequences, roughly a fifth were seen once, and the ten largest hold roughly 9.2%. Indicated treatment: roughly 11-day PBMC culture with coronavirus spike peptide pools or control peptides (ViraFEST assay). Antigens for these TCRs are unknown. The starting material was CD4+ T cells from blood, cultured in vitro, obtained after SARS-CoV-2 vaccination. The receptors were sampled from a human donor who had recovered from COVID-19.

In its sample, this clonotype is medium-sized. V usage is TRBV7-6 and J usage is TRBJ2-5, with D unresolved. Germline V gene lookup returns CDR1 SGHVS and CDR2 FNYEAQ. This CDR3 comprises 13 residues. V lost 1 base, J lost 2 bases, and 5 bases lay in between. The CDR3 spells CASSLGIQETQYF. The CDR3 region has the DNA TGTGCCAGCAGCTTAGGGATACAAGAGACCCAGTACTTC. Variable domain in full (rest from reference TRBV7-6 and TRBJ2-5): GAGVSQSPRYKVTKRGQDVALRCDPISGHVSLYWYRQALGQGPEFLTYFNYEAQQDKSGLPNDRFSAERPEGSISTLTIQRTEQRDSAMYRCASSLGIQETQYFGPGTRLLVL.

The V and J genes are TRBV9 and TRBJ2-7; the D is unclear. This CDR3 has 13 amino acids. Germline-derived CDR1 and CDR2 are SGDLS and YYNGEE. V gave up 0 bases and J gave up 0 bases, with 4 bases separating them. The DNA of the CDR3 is TGTGCCAGCAGCGTAGTTCCCTCCTACGAGCAGTACTTC. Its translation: CASSVVPSYEQYF. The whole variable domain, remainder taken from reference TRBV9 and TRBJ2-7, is DSGVTQTPKHLITATGQRVTLRCSPRSGDLSVYWYQQSLDQGLQFLIQYYNGEERAKGNILERFSAQQFPDLHSELNLSSLELGDSALYFCASSVVPSYEQYFGPGTRLTVT.

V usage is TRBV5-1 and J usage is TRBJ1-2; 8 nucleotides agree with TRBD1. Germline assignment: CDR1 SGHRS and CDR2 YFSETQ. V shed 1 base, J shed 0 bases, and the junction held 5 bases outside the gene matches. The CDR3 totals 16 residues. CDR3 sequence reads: CASSLPGGTTNYGYTF. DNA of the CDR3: TGCGCCAGCAGCTTGCCAGGGGGCACCACTAACTATGGCTACACCTTC.

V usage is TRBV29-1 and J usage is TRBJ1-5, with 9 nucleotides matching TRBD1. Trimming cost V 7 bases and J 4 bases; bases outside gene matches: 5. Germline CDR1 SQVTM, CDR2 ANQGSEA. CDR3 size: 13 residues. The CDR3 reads CSGGQGLNQPQHF. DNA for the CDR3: TGCAGCGGGGGACAGGGTTTGAATCAGCCCCAGCATTTT. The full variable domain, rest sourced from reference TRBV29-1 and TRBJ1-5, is SAVISQKPSRDICQRGTSLTIQCQVDSQVTMMFWYRQQPGQSLTLIATANQGSEATYESGFVIDKFPISRPNLTFSTLTVSNMSPEDSSIYLCSGGQGLNQPQHFGDGTRLSIL.

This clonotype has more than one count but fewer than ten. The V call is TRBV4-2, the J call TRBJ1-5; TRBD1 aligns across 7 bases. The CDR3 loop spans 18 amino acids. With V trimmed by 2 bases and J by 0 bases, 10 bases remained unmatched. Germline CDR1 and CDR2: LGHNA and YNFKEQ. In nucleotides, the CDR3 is TGTGCCAGCAGCCAATCTGACAGGGACCCTTATAGCAATCAGCCCCAGCATTTT. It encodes CASSQSDRDPYSNQPQHF.

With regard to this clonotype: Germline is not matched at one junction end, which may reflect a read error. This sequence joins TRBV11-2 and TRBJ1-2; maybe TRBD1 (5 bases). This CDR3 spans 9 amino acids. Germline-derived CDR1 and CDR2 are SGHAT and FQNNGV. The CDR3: CASSSGRPF. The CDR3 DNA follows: TGTGCCAGCAGCTCGGGGCGACCGTTC. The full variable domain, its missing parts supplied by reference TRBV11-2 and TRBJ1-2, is EAGVAQSPRYKIIEKRQSVAFWCNPISGHATLYWYQQILGQGPKLLIQFQNNGVVDDSQLPKDRFSAERLKGVDSTLKIQPAKLEDSAVYLCASSSGRPFGSGTRLTVV.